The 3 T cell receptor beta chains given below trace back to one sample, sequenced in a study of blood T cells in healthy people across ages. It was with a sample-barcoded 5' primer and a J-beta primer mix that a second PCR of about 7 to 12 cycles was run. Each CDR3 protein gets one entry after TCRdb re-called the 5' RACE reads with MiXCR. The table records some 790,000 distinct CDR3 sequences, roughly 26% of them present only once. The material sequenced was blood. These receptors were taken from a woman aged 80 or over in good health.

This CDR3 reads CASSLWRGAETQYF. The CDR3 DNA sequence: TGTGCCAGCAGTTTATGGCGGGGGGCAGAGACCCAGTACTTC. The chain carries TRBV27 and TRBJ2-5, with 8 bases lining up with TRBD2. V lost 1 base and J lost 4; bases outside the gene matches: 2. Germline V CDR1 and CDR2: MNHEY, SMNVEV (reference sequence). CDR3 length: 14 amino acids.

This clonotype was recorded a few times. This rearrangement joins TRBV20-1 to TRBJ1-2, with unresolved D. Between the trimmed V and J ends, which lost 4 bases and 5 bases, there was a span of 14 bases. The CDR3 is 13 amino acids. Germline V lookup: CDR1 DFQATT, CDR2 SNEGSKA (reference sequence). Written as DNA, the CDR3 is TGCAGTGCTAAGAGGAGGGCGGAGTATGGCTACACCTTC. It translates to CSAKRRAEYGYTF.

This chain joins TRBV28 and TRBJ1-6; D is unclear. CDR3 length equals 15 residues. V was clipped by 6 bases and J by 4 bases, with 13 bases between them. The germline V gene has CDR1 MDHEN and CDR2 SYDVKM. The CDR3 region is CASSLSEGYNSPLHF. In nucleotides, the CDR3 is TGTGCCAGCAGCTTAAGCGAAGGGTATAATTCACCCCTCCACTTT.